These 31 T cell receptor beta chains share one sample of origin, sequenced in a study of neurological immune-mediated disorders (dated by TCRdb to between 2019 and 2020). The library was prepared using 5' RACE. The sequencer was an Illumina HiSeq 2500. TCRdb reran the public reads through fastp at Q25 and MiXCR, keeping productive beta chains. Each CDR3 protein gets just one entry, which takes the most common genes and DNA from the rows behind it. The sample table lists roughly 70,000 distinct CDR3 sequences, approximately 4.1% of them with a count of one. About 1.5% of the sample is taken by the ten largest. The sample comprised PBMCs. These receptors all stem from a man aged 25 to 40 with multiple sclerosis.

This clonotype was seen repeatedly, ten times or more. V is TRBV7-9 and J is TRBJ1-6; 8 bases align to TRBD1. The CDR3 extends over 14 amino acids. V gave up 7 bases and J gave up 8 bases; unmatched junction bases: 7. CDR1 SEHNR and CDR2 FQNEAQ come from the germline V gene (reference sequence). The CDR3 spells CASTMTGVDSPLHF. As DNA, the CDR3 is TGTGCCAGCACCATGACAGGGGTGGATTCACCCCTCCACTTT.

The table lists this clonotype with many counts. V gene TRBV20-1 combines with J gene TRBJ2-7; 7 positions agree with TRBD1. This CDR3 is 14 amino acids long. CDR1 DFQATT and CDR2 SNEGSKA come from the germline V gene (reference sequence). With 3 bases clipped from V and 5 bases from J, the junction kept 10 bases outside the gene matches. This CDR3 reads CSASSFGQVNEQYF. CDR3 DNA sequence: TGCAGTGCTAGCTCATTCGGACAGGTGAACGAGCAGTACTTC.

There are many counts of this clonotype. CDR3 in amino acids: CASRGGGGSSYNEQFF. DNA for the CDR3: TGTGCCAGCAGGGGTGGCGGGGGGAGCTCCTACAATGAGCAGTTCTTC. The chain combines TRBV6-2 or TRBV6-3 with TRBJ2-1; TRBD2 matches at 8 bases. The germline CDR1 and CDR2 sequences are MNHEY and SVGEGT. CDR3 length equals 16 residues. V shed 6 bases and J 0 bases; nucleotides not matched to a gene: 7.

This clonotype was seen only a few times. The J gene is TRBJ2-3, the V gene TRBV12-3 or TRBV12-4, with D maybe TRBD1 (5 bases). The CDR3 consists of 14 residues. V shed 6 bases and J shed 4 bases, with 14 bases lying between them. The chain's CDR3 is CASSRTSTPDTQYF. CDR3 DNA sequence: TGTGCCAGCAGCAGGACATCAACACCAGATACGCAGTATTTT.

This clonotype has at least ten counts. The CDR3: CASSFRQVSTDTQYF. The CDR3 DNA reads TGCGCCAGCAGCTTTCGACAAGTTAGCACAGATACGCAGTATTTT. The chain has TRBV5-1 and TRBJ2-3; D gene uncertain. CDR3 length: 15 amino acids. The germline V and J ends were trimmed by 2 bases and 0 bases, with 10 bases remaining between them. Germline assignment: CDR1 SGHRS and CDR2 YFSETQ.

This clonotype was counted ten times or more. This chain links TRBV20-1 with TRBJ2-3; D possibly corresponds to TRBD2 (6 bases). Germline CDR1 and CDR2: DFQATT and SNEGSKA (reference sequence). V lost 6 bases, J lost 9 bases, and 16 bases lay in between. This CDR3 comprises 12 residues. In DNA form, the CDR3 reads TGCAGTGCGACCGGAACTAGCTCGACGCAGTATTTT. As protein: CSATGTSSTQYF.

The chain recombines TRBV27 with TRBJ1-6, with D unresolved. V lost 3 bases and J 9 bases, leaving 12 bases between the germline ends. CDR3 length: 14 residues. From germline, CDR1 is MNHEY and CDR2 SMNVEV (reference sequence). In DNA form, the CDR3 reads TGTGCCAGCAGTTTCCACAGTGGTGGTTCACCCCTCCACTTT. The encoded protein is CASSFHSGGSPLHF.

The chain combines TRBV5-8 with TRBJ2-1, with TRBD2 matching over 11 bases. The junction had 6 bases not matched to a gene; V was cut back by 6 bases and J by 4 bases. The CDR3 covers 15 residues. Germline CDR1 reads SGHTS; CDR2 reads YDEGEE. CDR3 sequence (DNA): TGTGCCAGCACCTTAGCGGGGGGGACGTACAATGAGCAGTTCTTC. Translation gives CASTLAGGTYNEQFF.

This clonotype was found many times. This CDR3 reads CASSLGLAYEQFF. In DNA, the CDR3 is TGTGCCAGCAGCTTAGGACTAGCGTATGAGCAGTTCTTC. The V call is TRBV7-8, the J call TRBJ2-1; the match to TRBD2 covers 8 bases. Germline CDR1 reads SGHVS; CDR2 reads FQNEAQ. CDR3 length: 13 residues. J lost 8 bases, V lost 1 base, and 1 base had no gene match.

About this clonotype: A much bigger clone sits one base away, suggesting this may be a read error. The chain employs TRBV5-6 and TRBJ2-3, with D maybe TRBD2 (5 bases). CDR1 and CDR2 (germline): SGHDT, YYEEEE. The CDR3 contains 14 residues. The CDR3 sequence is CASSQSGTTDTQNF. CDR3 DNA sequence: TGTGCCAGCAGCCAGAGCGGTACCACAGATACGCAGAATTTT.

A remark on this clonotype: Since no conserved phenylalanine or tryptophan closes the CDR3, a read error is the likely cause. The V call is TRBV7-9, the J call TRBJ2-7; 15 bases agree with TRBD2. Germline lookup yields CDR1 SEHNR and CDR2 FQNEAQ (reference sequence). This CDR3 is 17 amino acids long. V lost 5 bases and J lost 0; bases outside the gene matches: 5. CDR3 protein: CASSAPGLAGGSYEQYI. Here the CDR3 DNA reads TGTGCCAGCAGCGCACCGGGACTAGCGGGGGGCTCCTACGAGCAGTACATC.

The sample holds many counts of this clonotype. The V call is TRBV4-1, the J call TRBJ2-7; 8 bases agree with TRBD2. There are 16 residues in the CDR3. With 1 base clipped from V and 2 bases from J, the junction kept 7 bases outside the gene matches. CDR1 and CDR2 from the germline V gene are MGHRA and YSYEKL. The CDR3 DNA follows: TGCGCCAGCAGCCAAGGGGCCAGCGGGGGCACCTACGAGCAGTACTTC. Its translation is CASSQGASGGTYEQYF.

Ten or more counts support this clonotype. The chain employs TRBV7-2 and TRBJ2-5; no clear D gene. CDR1 and CDR2 from the germline V gene are SGHTA and FQGNSA. Deletions cut 5 bases from V and 4 bases from J, with 11 bases between. The CDR3 is 13 amino acids. For the CDR3, the DNA is TGTGCCAGCAGCGCGACTTTTGGAGAGACCCAGTACTTC. Amino acid sequence: CASSATFGETQYF.

As for this clonotype: A much larger clone differs by one base, so this may be a read error. The chain is built from TRBV20-1 and TRBJ1-5; D gene ambiguous. This CDR3 contains 13 residues. The V gene's germline CDR1 is DFQATT and CDR2 SNEGSKA (reference sequence). V lost 1 base and J lost 0, with 4 bases in between. The CDR3 loop is CSARVYSNQPQHF. The DNA of the CDR3 is TGCAGTGCTAGAGTATATAGCAATCAGCCCCAGCATTTT.

This clonotype was detected ten times or more. The CDR3 loop is CASSVDTGSWYEQYF. CDR3 sequence (DNA): TGTGCCAGCAGCGTAGATACAGGGTCTTGGTACGAGCAGTACTTC. The J gene is TRBJ2-7, the V gene TRBV9; D is perhaps TRBD1 (6 bases). The germline CDR1 and CDR2 sequences are SGDLS and YYNGEE. The ends were cut back, 0 bases at V and 4 bases at J, with 14 bases in the middle. This CDR3 is built from 15 residues. Supplemented by reference TRBV9 and TRBJ2-7, the full variable domain reads DSGVTQTPKHLITATGQRVTLRCSPRSGDLSVYWYQQSLDQGLQFLIQYYNGEERAKGNILERFSAQQFPDLHSELNLSSLELGDSALYFCASSVDTGSWYEQYFGPGTRLTVT.

This clonotype has at least ten counts. The rearrangement links TRBV10-3 to TRBJ2-1; D gene ambiguous. The CDR3 runs to 15 residues. Trimming shortened V by 0 bases and J by 0 bases, and 6 bases separated the two germline ends. Germline CDR1 and CDR2: ENHRY and SYGVKD. CDR3 in amino acids: CAISESTTSYNEQFF. The CDR3 DNA follows: TGTGCCATCAGTGAGTCTACAACCTCCTACAATGAGCAGTTCTTC.

This clonotype was seen repeatedly, ten times or more. This chain connects TRBV5-4 to TRBJ2-3, with D possibly being TRBD2 (5 bases). There are 14 residues in the CDR3. Trimming shortened V by 2 bases and J by 3 bases, and 10 bases separated the two germline ends. Germline CDR1 SGHNT, CDR2 YYREEE (reference sequence). The CDR3, as DNA: TGTGCCAGCAGCTTTCCGGGCGGGACAGATACGCAGTATTTT. Encoded protein: CASSFPGGTDTQYF.

This clonotype appeared many times. The CDR3, as DNA: TGTGCCAGCAGCTTAATGGCTCGAGGGCACGAGCAGTACTTC. Protein product: CASSLMARGHEQYF. V gene TRBV5-5 combines with J gene TRBJ2-7; the D gene is possibly TRBD2 (5 bases). CDR1 is SGHKS and CDR2 is YYEKEE in the germline V gene (reference sequence). V was shortened by 2 bases and J by 5 bases, with 14 bases between the two germline ends. This CDR3 has 14 amino acids.

This clonotype was seen at least ten times. The rearrangement links TRBV18 to TRBJ1-3; tentative D call: TRBD1 (5 bases). The CDR3 spans 15 residues. Per the germline V gene, CDR1 is KGHSH and CDR2 is LQKENI. Deletions cut 8 bases from V and 4 bases from J, with 18 bases between. In nucleotides, the CDR3 is TGTGCCAGCCGAGCAGGGTTTTTCGGCGGAAACACCATATATTTT. It is translated as CASRAGFFGGNTIYF.

This clonotype has at least ten counts. This chain links TRBV6-1 with TRBJ1-2; D unclear. V lost 4 bases, J lost 3 bases, and 3 bases lay in between. Germline V gives CDR1 MNHNS, CDR2 SASEGT. The CDR3 consists of 11 residues. CDR3 sequence: CASSGHYGYTF. CDR3 bases: TGTGCCAGCAGTGGACACTATGGCTACACCTTC.

This clonotype was seen many times. The V call is TRBV5-1, the J call TRBJ2-2, with D perhaps TRBD1 (6 bases). The ends were cut back, 0 bases at V and 5 bases at J, with 17 bases in the middle. The CDR3 sequence is 17 residues long. CDR1 is SGHRS, CDR2 YFSETQ, per germline. CDR3 bases: TGCGCCAGCAGCTTGGACCGGGCAGGGGATGGAACCGGGGAGCTGTTTTTT. Protein product: CASSLDRAGDGTGELFF. Full variable domain (rest looked up from reference TRBV5-1 and TRBJ2-2): KAGVTQTPRYLIKTRGQQVTLSCSPISGHRSVSWYQQTPGQGLQFLFEYFSETQRNKGNFPGRFSGRQFSNSRSEMNVSTLELGDSALYLCASSLDRAGDGTGELFFGEGSRLTVL.

This clonotype showed up many times. CDR3 in DNA: TGTGCCAGCAGCTTACAGGGTAACACTGAAGCTTTCTTT. This gives the protein CASSLQGNTEAFF. The chain recombines TRBV7-9 with TRBJ1-1; D may be TRBD1 (5 bases). Germline lookup yields CDR1 SEHNR and CDR2 FQNEAQ (reference sequence). CDR3 length: 13 amino acids. V lost 2 bases and J lost 2, with 6 bases in between.

This clonotype was picked up many times. This rearrangement joins TRBV5-1 to TRBJ2-7; 8 nucleotides align to TRBD1. The V gene end was trimmed by 0 bases and the J gene end by 1 base; junction bases not matched to a gene: 3. The germline V gene has CDR1 SGHRS and CDR2 YFSETQ. This CDR3 is 15 amino acids long. The CDR3 region has the DNA TGCGCCAGCAGCTTGGTTACAGGGGGTTCCTACGAGCAGTACTTC. Amino acid sequence: CASSLVTGGSYEQYF.

This clonotype showed up many times. This chain joins TRBV5-1 and TRBJ2-2; TRBD1 might be the D (6 bases). V shed 0 bases and J shed 5 bases, with 14 bases lying between them. There are 16 residues in the CDR3. CDR1 and CDR2 from the germline V gene are SGHRS and YFSETQ. This CDR3 is CASSLVHRARTGELFF. CDR3 DNA: TGCGCCAGCAGCTTGGTTCACAGGGCGAGGACCGGGGAGCTGTTTTTT.

This clonotype was recorded at least ten times. The genes are TRBV6-6 and TRBJ1-1, with 7 nucleotides matching TRBD1. The CDR3 runs 14 residues. In germline, CDR1 is MNHNY, CDR2 SVGAGI (reference sequence). V was clipped by 6 bases and J by 0 bases; unmatched bases: 4. CDR3 sequence: CASRQQGMNTEAFF. CDR3 in DNA: TGTGCCAGCAGACAACAGGGGATGAACACTGAAGCTTTCTTT.

This clonotype was observed at least ten times. The chain employs TRBV11-2 and TRBJ2-3; 9 nucleotides align to TRBD2. Trimming removed 5 bases from V and 1 base from J; junction bases left unmatched: 1. Germline V gene sequence: CDR1 SGHAT, CDR2 FQNNGV. The CDR3 is 14 amino acids. The CDR3 nucleotides read TGTGCCAGCAGCCGACTAGCGGGCACAGATACGCAGTATTTT. Residues: CASSRLAGTDTQYF.

This clonotype was seen at least ten times. The chain carries TRBV7-2 and TRBJ2-1, with D perhaps being TRBD1 or TRBD2 (5 bases each). Germline V CDR1 and CDR2: SGHTA, FQGNSA. V was clipped by 5 bases and J by 6 bases, with 14 bases between them. The CDR3 loop spans 14 amino acids. The CDR3: CASSRDQTLNEQFF. The CDR3 DNA follows: TGTGCCAGCAGCCGGGACCAGACCCTCAATGAGCAGTTCTTC.

This clonotype appeared many times. The rearrangement uses TRBV7-8 and TRBJ2-7; D ambiguous. This CDR3 comprises 15 residues. Germline V CDR1 and CDR2: SGHVS, FQNEAQ. The V end lost 1 base, the J end lost 1 base, and 11 bases lay between the germline ends. The CDR3 DNA reads TGTGCCAGCAGCTTAGACCTCGGGCTTTCCTACGAGCAGTACTTC. This codes for CASSLDLGLSYEQYF.

This clonotype has ten or more counts. This chain uses TRBV12-3 or TRBV12-4 with TRBJ2-1; 8 nucleotides match TRBD1. Unmatched junction bases numbered 6, after V lost 5 bases and J lost 6 bases. The CDR3 spans 14 residues. The DNA for the CDR3 is TGTGCCAGCAGTGATAACAGGGGGTTCAATGAGCAGTTCTTC. Residues: CASSDNRGFNEQFF.

The sample holds many counts of this clonotype. The gene calls are TRBV12-3 or TRBV12-4 and TRBJ2-7; 9 bases line up with TRBD1. The CDR3 runs 15 residues. Unmatched junction bases numbered 10, after V lost 8 bases and J lost 2 bases. The CDR3 spells CASASRGQGPYEQYF. The DNA of the CDR3 is TGTGCCAGCGCCTCGAGGGGACAGGGACCCTACGAGCAGTACTTC.

This clonotype was detected many times. V gene TRBV7-2 combines with J gene TRBJ2-1; 11 nucleotides line up with TRBD2. The CDR3 consists of 17 residues. Looked up from germline, CDR1 is SGHTA and CDR2 is FQGNSA. Trimming cost V 1 base and J 7 bases; bases outside gene matches: 9. CDR3 DNA: TGTGCCAGCAGCTTAGGTAGCGGGGGGGCCGGTCTGAATGAGCAGTTCTTC. Amino acids: CASSLGSGGAGLNEQFF.